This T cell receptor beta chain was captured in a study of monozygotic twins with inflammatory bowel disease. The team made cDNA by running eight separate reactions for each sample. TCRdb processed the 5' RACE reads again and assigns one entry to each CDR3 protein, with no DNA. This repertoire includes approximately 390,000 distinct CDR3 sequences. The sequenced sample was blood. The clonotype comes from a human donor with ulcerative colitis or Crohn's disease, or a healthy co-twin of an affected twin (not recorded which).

The CDR3 sequence is CASSLGQTLNNYGYTF. The rearrangement joins TRBV27 to TRBJ1-2; TCRdb lists TRBD1, though no DNA is available to test this call. This CDR3 contains 16 residues. Looked up from germline, CDR1 is MNHEY and CDR2 is SMNVEV (reference sequence).